The following is a T cell receptor (beta chain) sequence with its context. No antigen is known for it. The germline CDR1 and CDR2 sequences are SGDLS and YYNGEE. V was trimmed by 4 bases and J by 4 bases, leaving 17 bases between them. The CDR3 is 15 amino acids. The record originates from a study of cytomegalovirus exposure and HLA in healthy donors. General study findings and limits: A cluster of highly shared sequence variants was likely a sequencing artifact. V- and J-gene trimming in TCR beta was tied to a missense DCLRE1C variant by an analysis performed later.

This PCR relied on a set of 60 Vbeta primers and 13 Jbeta primers. Produced via immunoSEQ multiplex PCR; TCRdb's table is partial and in-frame only. Of 150,000 to 250,000 clones in the sample, roughly four fifths were seen once. The sequenced sample consisted of PBMCs. The chain uses TRBV9 and TRBJ1-2; possible D gene TRBD1, 6 bases. This receptor was obtained from a boy aged 2 to 9 in good health and CMV-seronegative. The CDR3 region is CASSPQQGVGYGYTF. CDR3 nucleotides: TGTGCCAGCAGCCCACAACAGGGAGTCGGCTATGGCTACACCTTC.